The 8 T cell receptor beta chains presented below share a single source sample, sequenced in a study of T cells in Graves' hyperthyroidism and ophthalmopathy. Amplified TCR beta CDR3 regions came from RNA transcripts. Using the HTBI primer set, a first-round RT-PCR was run on the TCR CDR3. TCRdb re-called the multiplex PCR reads with MiXCR, one entry per CDR3 protein. The sample carries hundreds of thousands of distinct CDR3 sequences, over 11% recorded once. Sequencing was done on a sample of blood. The origin of the receptors is a woman in her twenties or thirties with Graves' hyperthyroidism that later progressed to Graves' ophthalmopathy.

This clonotype was seen repeatedly, ten times or more. The V call is TRBV6-5, the J call TRBJ1-1, with 9 nucleotides matching TRBD1. CDR1 and CDR2 (germline): MNHEY, SVGAGI. The CDR3 runs to 17 residues. With 2 bases clipped from V and 3 bases from J, the junction kept 10 bases outside the gene matches. The CDR3 DNA reads TGTGCCAGCAGTTACGGGACAGGGAGAAGGAAGGACACTGAAGCTTTCTTT. It codes for CASSYGTGRRKDTEAFF.

This clonotype has ten or more counts. The DNA for the CDR3 is TGTGCCAGCAGCTTGGACCCGGGACAGGGCTCCTACGAGCAGTACTTC. Translating it yields CASSLDPGQGSYEQYF. The chain is built from TRBV5-6 and TRBJ2-7; TRBD1 matches at 9 bases. CDR3 length: 16 residues. The V segment lost 0 bases and the J segment 0 bases; nucleotides outside the gene matches: 4. CDR1 is SGHDT, CDR2 YYEEEE, per germline.

This clonotype was counted at least ten times. The chain recombines TRBV3-1 with TRBJ1-4; D call uncertain. V lost 0 bases, J lost 8 bases, and 10 bases lay in between. This CDR3 spans 14 amino acids. CDR1 is LGHDT and CDR2 is YNNKEL in the germline V gene (reference sequence). The DNA for the CDR3 is TGTGCCAGCAGCCAAGATTTCCAGAGGGAAAAACTGTTTTTT. Amino acids: CASSQDFQREKLFF.

Concerning this clonotype itself: Given a much more abundant clone one base away, this may be a read error. The chain has TRBV7-8 and TRBJ1-4; unclear D gene. This CDR3 comprises 15 residues. In germline, CDR1 is SGHVS, CDR2 FQNEAQ. V lost 11 bases and J lost 4, with 20 bases in between. CDR3 bases: TGTGCCGGCACGTCCTATTTGGGGAATAATGAAAAACTGTTTTTT. Translating gives CAGTSYLGNNEKLFF.

This clonotype has ten or more counts. CDR3 sequence (DNA): TGTGCCAGTAGTCCCCCCCCTCTTAGCGGGGGCACAGATACGCAGTATTTT. This gives the protein CASSPPPLSGGTDTQYF. The chain combines TRBV19 with TRBJ2-3, with 8 positions matching TRBD2. The CDR3 has 17 amino acids. CDR1 is LNHDA, CDR2 SQIVND, per germline (reference sequence). Trimming took 5 bases from V and 1 from J; bases not matched to a gene: 11.

This clonotype appeared many times. The chain combines TRBV15 with TRBJ2-1; unclear D gene. Germline V gene lookup returns CDR1 LNHNV and CDR2 YYDKDF (reference sequence). The CDR3 contains 16 residues. The ends were cut back, 2 bases at V and 6 bases at J, with 17 bases in the middle. The CDR3 DNA sequence: TGTGCCACCAGCAGATCGGACCTTAGGACGGGCAATGAGCAGTTCTTC. Translating gives CATSRSDLRTGNEQFF. The full variable domain, rest sourced from reference TRBV15 and TRBJ2-1, is DAMVIQNPRYQVTQFGKPVTLSCSQTLNHNVMYWYQQKSSQAPKLLFHYYDKDFNNEADTPDNFQSRRPNTSFCFLDIRSPGLGDTAMYLCATSRSDLRTGNEQFFGPGTRLTVL.

This clonotype was counted ten times or more. V gene TRBV27 combines with J gene TRBJ2-7; 9 nucleotides line up with TRBD1. The germline V gene encodes CDR1 MNHEY and CDR2 SMNVEV (reference sequence). J was trimmed by 3 bases and V by 2 bases; bases with no gene match: 8. The length of the CDR3 is 16 residues. The CDR3 protein is CASSLSGDRVSYEQYF. CDR3 coding DNA: TGTGCCAGCAGTTTAAGCGGGGACAGGGTAAGCTACGAGCAGTACTTC.

The sample holds many counts of this clonotype. The chain joins TRBV6-2 or TRBV6-3 to TRBJ2-7, with unresolved D. Germline V CDR1 and CDR2: MNHEY, SVGEGT. The CDR3 has 14 amino acids. V was pared by 2 bases and J by 0 bases, with 8 bases between. This CDR3 reads CASSYHTGSYEQYF. In DNA, the CDR3 is TGTGCCAGCAGTTACCACACTGGCTCCTACGAGCAGTACTTC.